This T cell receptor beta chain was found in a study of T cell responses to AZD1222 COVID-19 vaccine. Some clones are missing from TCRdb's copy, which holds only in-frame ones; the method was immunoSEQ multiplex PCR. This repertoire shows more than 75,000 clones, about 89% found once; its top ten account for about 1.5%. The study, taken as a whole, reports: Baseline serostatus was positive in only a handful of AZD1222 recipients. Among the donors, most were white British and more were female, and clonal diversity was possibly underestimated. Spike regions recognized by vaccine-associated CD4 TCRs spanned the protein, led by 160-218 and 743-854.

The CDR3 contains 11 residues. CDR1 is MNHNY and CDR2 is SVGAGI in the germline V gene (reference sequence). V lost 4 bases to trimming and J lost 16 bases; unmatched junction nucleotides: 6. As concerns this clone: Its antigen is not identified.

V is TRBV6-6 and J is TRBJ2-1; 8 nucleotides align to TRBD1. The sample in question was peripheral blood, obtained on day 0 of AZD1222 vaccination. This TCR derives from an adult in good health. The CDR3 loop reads CASSSGGSYFF. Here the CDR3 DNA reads TGTGCCAGCAGTTCAGGGGGCAGTTACTTCTTC.